Sequencing of this T cell receptor (beta chain) was carried out in a study of T cells after posttransplantation cyclophosphamide. The study, taken as a whole, reports: After PTCy, TRB diversity resembled that of CNI/methotrexate controls. Skin or GI-infiltrating T cells shared few TRB sequences with blood. Later blood repertoires were often dominated by clones from the donor CD8+ memory compartment.

V dropped 5 bases and J dropped 4 bases, with 17 bases sitting between them. Germline V CDR1 and CDR2: LNHDA, SQIVND (reference sequence). This CDR3 comprises 15 residues. As concerns this clone: Its antigen remains unidentified.

A marrow graft followed busulfan-fludarabine conditioning, with cyclophosphamide on days +3 and +4. The table came from immunoSEQ multiplex PCR; TCRdb's copy has only in-frame clones and leaves some out. The data show a few thousand clones, with roughly 77% seen just once and around 19% held by the top ten. Source: PBMCs, taken after an allogeneic stem cell transplant with post-transplant cyclophosphamide. V usage is TRBV19 and J usage is TRBJ1-2; D remains unclear. The sequence was obtained from a female patient between 50 and 59 years old who received an allogeneic stem cell transplant from a related donor, was CMV-positive, and had no GVHD. Some of the T cells might come from the graft donor. For the CDR3, the DNA is TGTGCCAGTAGTTCAGATCTACGGGGAATCTATGGCTACACCTTC. Protein sequence: CASSSDLRGIYGYTF.